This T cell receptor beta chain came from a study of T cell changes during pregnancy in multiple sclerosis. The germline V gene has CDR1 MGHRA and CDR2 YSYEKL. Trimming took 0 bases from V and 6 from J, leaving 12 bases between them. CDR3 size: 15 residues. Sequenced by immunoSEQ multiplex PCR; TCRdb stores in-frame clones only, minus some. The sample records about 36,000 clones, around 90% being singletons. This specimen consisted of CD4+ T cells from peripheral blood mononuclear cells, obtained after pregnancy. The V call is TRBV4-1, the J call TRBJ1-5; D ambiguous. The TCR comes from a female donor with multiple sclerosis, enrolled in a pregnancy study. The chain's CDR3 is CASSQEMGGIQPQHF. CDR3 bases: TGCGCCAGCAGCCAAGAAATGGGCGGGATTCAGCCCCAGCATTTT.